These 12 T cell receptor beta chains were sequenced from one sample in a study of blood T cells in healthy people across ages. A second about 7 to 12 cycle PCR used barcoded and J-beta primers. Each CDR3 protein is one row after TCRdb ran MiXCR on the 5' RACE reads. Of approximately 900,000 distinct CDR3 sequences in the sample, around 49% were seen once. Sequencing used blood. These receptors came from a man aged 25-40 years in good health.

Only a few counts were recorded for this clonotype. The chain joins TRBV10-2 to TRBJ2-1; 9 nucleotides agree with TRBD2. V was clipped by 8 bases and J by 5 bases; unmatched bases: 4. The CDR3 has 13 residues. Germline-derived CDR1 and CDR2 are WSHSY and SAAADI. This chain's CDR3 is CASSAGGHNEQFF. In nucleotides, the CDR3 is TGCGCCAGCTCGGCGGGGGGGCACAATGAGCAGTTCTTC.

The rearrangement uses TRBV20-1 and TRBJ1-5; 9 positions match TRBD1. Germline values: CDR1 DFQATT, CDR2 SNEGSKA (reference sequence). The J segment lost 5 bases and the V segment lost 3 bases, leaving 8 bases of the junction unmatched. This CDR3 is 15 amino acids long. The CDR3 DNA follows: TGCAGTGCTAGTGGGGGACAGGGTATCGATCAGCCCCAGCATTTT. This gives the protein CSASGGQGIDQPQHF.

This sequence joins TRBV29-1 and TRBJ2-1; D uncertain. Trimming removed 3 bases from V and 10 bases from J, with 16 bases in between. The CDR3 extends over 13 amino acids. Germline CDR1 SQVTM, CDR2 ANQGSEA. The CDR3 DNA is TGCAGCGTTGAGGGTCAGGATCCCTACGAGCAGTTCTTC. Residues: CSVEGQDPYEQFF.

This chain joins TRBV7-2 and TRBJ2-1, with TRBD1 as a possible D gene (7 bases). Germline values: CDR1 SGHTA, CDR2 FQGNSA. The CDR3 runs 16 residues. Between the trimmed V and J ends, which lost 5 bases and 4 bases, there was a span of 18 bases. For the CDR3, the DNA is TGTGCCAGCAGCAAGGGGGCGGGACTTACATACAATGAGCAGTTCTTC. It encodes CASSKGAGLTYNEQFF. The full variable domain, in which reference TRBV7-2 and TRBJ2-1 provide the parts outside the CDR3, is GAGVSQSPSNKVTEKGKDVELRCDPISGHTALYWYRQSLGQGLEFLIYFQGNSAPDKSGLPSDRFSAERTGGSVSTLTIQRTQQEDSAVYLCASSKGAGLTYNEQFFGPGTRLTVL.

This clonotype turned up a few times. The V call is TRBV20-1, the J call TRBJ2-7; TRBD1 matches 12 bases. CDR1 is DFQATT, CDR2 SNEGSKA, per germline (reference sequence). The CDR3 runs 16 residues. V lost 4 bases and J lost 0; bases outside the gene matches: 7. For the CDR3, the DNA is TGCAGTGCTAAGTCTGGGGACAGGGGGCCCTCCTACGAGCAGTACTTC. Translation gives CSAKSGDRGPSYEQYF.

This clonotype has more than one count but fewer than ten. This chain connects TRBV4-2 to TRBJ2-6; D gene unclear. The CDR3 extends over 16 amino acids. Trimming took off 0 bases at V and 0 bases at J, with 6 bases between the two ends. Germline CDR1 LGHNA, CDR2 YNFKEQ. CDR3 loop: CASSQDISSGANVLTF. In DNA form, the CDR3 reads TGTGCCAGCAGCCAAGATATAAGCTCTGGGGCCAACGTCCTGACTTTC.

The chain uses TRBV2 and TRBJ2-3; the D gene is possibly TRBD1 (6 bases). In germline, CDR1 is SNHLY, CDR2 FYNNEI. The germline V and J ends were trimmed by 4 bases and 4 bases, with 12 bases remaining between them. The CDR3 sequence is 14 residues long. The CDR3 bases are TGTGCCAGCAGTGTTAATGGGGGCTCAGATACGCAGTATTTT. Translating gives CASSVNGGSDTQYF.

The V call is TRBV20-1, the J call TRBJ1-5; possible D gene TRBD1, 6 bases. Germline lookup yields CDR1 DFQATT and CDR2 SNEGSKA (reference sequence). This CDR3 has 13 amino acids. The V end lost 6 bases, the J end lost 5 bases, and 14 bases lay between the germline ends. CDR3: CSASTGSDQPQHF. The DNA of the CDR3 is TGCAGTGCGAGCACAGGGAGTGATCAGCCCCAGCATTTT.

This chain links TRBV5-1 with TRBJ2-2; 7 bases match TRBD1. Germline V gene sequence: CDR1 SGHRS, CDR2 YFSETQ. This CDR3 has 18 residues. The V gene end was trimmed by 4 bases and the J gene end by 4 bases; junction bases not matched to a gene: 16. The CDR3 sequence is CASSPDSTAGGGTGELFF. The CDR3 coding sequence is TGCGCCAGCAGCCCAGATAGCACTGCAGGGGGTGGCACCGGGGAGCTGTTTTTT. The entire variable domain, with the rest obtained from reference TRBV5-1 and TRBJ2-2, is as follows: KAGVTQTPRYLIKTRGQQVTLSCSPISGHRSVSWYQQTPGQGLQFLFEYFSETQRNKGNFPGRFSGRQFSNSRSEMNVSTLELGDSALYLCASSPDSTAGGGTGELFFGEGSRLTVL.

J is TRBJ1-2 and V is TRBV29-1; 8 nucleotides align to TRBD1. V gave up 1 base and J gave up 4 bases; unmatched junction bases: 2. The length of the CDR3 is 13 residues. Germline CDR1 reads SQVTM; CDR2 reads ANQGSEA. CDR3 coding DNA: TGCAGCGTTGAAGCCAGGGGGCTCTATGGCTACACCTTC. It specifies CSVEARGLYGYTF. The whole variable domain, remainder taken from reference TRBV29-1 and TRBJ1-2, is SAVISQKPSRDICQRGTSLTIQCQVDSQVTMMFWYRQQPGQSLTLIATANQGSEATYESGFVIDKFPISRPNLTFSTLTVSNMSPEDSSIYLCSVEARGLYGYTFGSGTRLTVV.

In its sample, this clonotype was seen a few times. The chain is built from TRBV12-3 or TRBV12-4 and TRBJ1-2; no clear D. V gave up 5 bases and J gave up 4 bases, with 14 bases separating them. The CDR3 runs to 14 residues. CDR3 sequence reads: CASSVVASGYGYTF. CDR3 coding DNA: TGTGCCAGCAGTGTAGTTGCCAGCGGCTATGGCTACACCTTC.

The chain combines TRBV27 with TRBJ2-3, with D perhaps TRBD1 (6 bases). In germline, CDR1 is MNHEY, CDR2 SMNVEV (reference sequence). Deletions cut 8 bases from V and 0 bases from J, with 15 bases between. CDR3 length equals 15 residues. The CDR3 bases are TGTGCCAGCTGTAGGACAGCGTCTAGCACAGATACGCAGTATTTT. It encodes CASCRTASSTDTQYF.